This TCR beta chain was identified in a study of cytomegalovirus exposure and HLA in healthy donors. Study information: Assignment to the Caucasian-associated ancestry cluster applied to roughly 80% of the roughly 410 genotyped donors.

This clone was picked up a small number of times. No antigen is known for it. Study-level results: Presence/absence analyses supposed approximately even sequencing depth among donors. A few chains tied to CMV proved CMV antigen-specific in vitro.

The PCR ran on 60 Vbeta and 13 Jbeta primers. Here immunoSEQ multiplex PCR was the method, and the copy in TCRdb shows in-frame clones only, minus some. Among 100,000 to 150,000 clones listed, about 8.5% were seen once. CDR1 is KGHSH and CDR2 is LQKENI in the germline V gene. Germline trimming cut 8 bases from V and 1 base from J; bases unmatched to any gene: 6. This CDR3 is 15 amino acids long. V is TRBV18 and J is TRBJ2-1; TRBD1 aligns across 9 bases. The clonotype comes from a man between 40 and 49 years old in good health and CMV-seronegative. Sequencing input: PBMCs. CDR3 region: CASTVDRGSYNEQFF. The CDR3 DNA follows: TGTGCCAGCACAGTTGACAGGGGGTCCTACAATGAGCAGTTCTTC. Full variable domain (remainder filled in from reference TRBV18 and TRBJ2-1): NAGVMQNPRHLVRRRGQEARLRCSPMKGHSHVYWYRQLPEEGLKFMVYLQKENIIDESGMPKERFSAEFPKEGPSILRIQQVVRGDSAAYFCASTVDRGSYNEQFFGPGTRLTVL.